One TCR beta chain is described in this entry. Its matching antigen is unknown. Repertoires were generated with immunoSEQ multiplex PCR, while TCRdb's copy carries only in-frame clones and drops some. In the table there are around 320,000 clones, around 86% of which are singletons. The sample is drawn from a study of Ad26.COV2.S vaccination and SARS-CoV-2 variants. Study results and caveats: Once vaccination had occurred, spike-specific CD8+ and CD4+ T cell responses reportedly showed substantial breadth. Non-spike TCR breadth was similar in vaccine and placebo recipients.

Treatment here: roughly 18 received Ad26.COV2.S at low or high dose, single or two shots; about 5 received placebo; per-sample allocation not given. The samples were gathered on day 63 after the first injection of vaccine or placebo. The sequencing here drew on peripheral blood, taken in a trial of Ad26.COV2.S vaccine versus placebo. The sequence was obtained from a person between 18 and 65 years old who received the Ad26.COV2.S COVID-19 vaccine or a placebo.

The CDR3 reads CAVGTAPKQPQHF. The CDR3, as DNA: TGTGCCGTTGGAACAGCCCCGAAGCAGCCCCAGCATTTT. V gene TRBV19 combines with J gene TRBJ1-5; D unclear. The CDR3 loop spans 13 amino acids. Per the germline V gene, CDR1 is LNHDA and CDR2 is SQIVND (reference sequence). The V end was cut by 11 bases, the J end by 7 bases, with 18 bases between. Full variable domain (outside the CDR3, taken from reference TRBV19 and TRBJ1-5): DGGITQSPKYLFRKEGQNVTLSCEQNLNHDAMYWYRQDPGQGLRLIYYSQIVNDFQKGDIAEGYSVSREKKESFPLTVTSAQKNPTAFYLCAVGTAPKQPQHFGDGTRLSIL.